This TCR beta chain came from a study of blood T cell repertoires in COVID-19. Study as a whole: Samples of COVID-19 (acute and convalescent) were obtained from the United States, Italy and Spain. Nucleic acid was either cDNA or gDNA, and it came from T cells, B-cell-depleted T cells, or PBMCs.

The CDR3 consists of 13 residues. The trim removed 2 bases at V and 8 bases at J, leaving 4 bases unmatched. Germline V CDR1 and CDR2: SGDLS, YYNGEE. Authors' data handling: Amplification from reference gene primers served as the basis for estimated nucleated cell counts. Assay used: immunoSEQ multiplex PCR; TCRdb lists only in-frame clones, some missing. The DNA gave D and trimming, while V, J and clone size come from that table. The table lists tens of thousands of clones, around nine tenths of them singletons. Sample: peripheral blood. This rearrangement joins TRBV9 to TRBJ2-1; 7 bases match TRBD2. The sequence was obtained from a human donor in a cohort sampled during active COVID-19. The donor label of this sample is uncertain. The CDR3 loop reads CASSVRGGYEQFF. The CDR3 DNA reads as TGTGCCAGCAGCGTTCGGGGAGGGTATGAGCAGTTCTTC. Using reference TRBV9 and TRBJ2-1 for the parts outside the CDR3, the full variable domain is DSGVTQTPKHLITATGQRVTLRCSPRSGDLSVYWYQQSLDQGLQFLIQYYNGEERAKGNILERFSAQQFPDLHSELNLSSLELGDSALYFCASSVRGGYEQFFGPGTRLTVL.